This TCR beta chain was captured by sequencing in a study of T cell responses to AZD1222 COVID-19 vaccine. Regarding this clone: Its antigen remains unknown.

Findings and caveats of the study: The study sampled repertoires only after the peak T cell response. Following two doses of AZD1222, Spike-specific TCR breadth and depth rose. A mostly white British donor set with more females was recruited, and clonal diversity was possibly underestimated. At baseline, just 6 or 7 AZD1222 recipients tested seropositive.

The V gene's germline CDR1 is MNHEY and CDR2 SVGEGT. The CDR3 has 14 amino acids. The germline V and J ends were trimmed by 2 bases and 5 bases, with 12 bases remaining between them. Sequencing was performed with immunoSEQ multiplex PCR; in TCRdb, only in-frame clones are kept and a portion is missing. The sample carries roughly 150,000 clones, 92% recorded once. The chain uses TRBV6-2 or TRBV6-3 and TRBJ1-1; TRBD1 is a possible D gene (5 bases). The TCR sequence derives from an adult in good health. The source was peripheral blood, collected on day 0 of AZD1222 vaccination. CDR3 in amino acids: CASSYTVAGTEAFF. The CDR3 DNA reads TGTGCCAGCAGTTACACGGTTGCAGGGACTGAAGCTTTCTTT.